The clone carrying this TCR beta chain was observed at least ten times. Its antigen is not identified. Unique molecular identifiers were incorporated during preparation of the TCRbeta library. Using its own MiXCR run on the PCR reads, TCRdb lists one record per CDR3 protein. In the table there are tens of thousands of distinct CDR3 sequences, approximately 9.2% of which are singletons. The data stem from a study of T-cell reconstitution after alpha-beta-depleted transplantation in children. Overall study findings and caveats: Surviving recipient T cells and thymic progenitors underlay high day-60 TCRbeta diversity in some patients. Roughly two months post-transplant, alpha-beta T cells reportedly originated from several hundred graft clones that had expanded.

This CDR3 comprises 17 residues. Between the trimmed V and J ends, which lost 3 bases and 0 bases, there was a span of 15 bases. The V gene's germline CDR1 is MDHEN and CDR2 SYDVKM. This receptor was identified in a male patient between 2 and 10 years old who had a stem cell transplant for chronic granulomatous disease, so the T cells may come from the graft donor. The rearrangement uses TRBV28 and TRBJ2-1, with D perhaps TRBD1 (5 bases). The sample here was PBMCs, mostly from graft donor cells, taken 60 days after TCRalphabeta/CD19-depleted stem cell transplant. CDR3 protein: CASSLGPKVSSYNEQFF. The CDR3 bases are TGTGCCAGCAGTTTGGGGCCGAAGGTAAGCTCCTACAATGAGCAGTTCTTC. Using reference TRBV28 and TRBJ2-1 for the parts outside the CDR3, the full variable domain is DVKVTQSSRYLVKRTGEKVFLECVQDMDHENMFWYRQDPGLGLRLIYFSYDVKMKEKGDIPEGYSVSREKKERFSLILESASTNQTSMYLCASSLGPKVSSYNEQFFGPGTRLTVL.